In this sample, the clone carrying this T cell receptor (beta chain) turned up once. The entry originates in a study of blood T cell repertoires in COVID-19. CDR1 SGHTA and CDR2 FQGNSA come from the germline V gene. The length of the CDR3 is 14 residues. V was clipped by 6 bases and J by 7 bases; unmatched bases: 6. The protocol was immunoSEQ multiplex PCR, while the TCRdb copy is restricted to in-frame clones and leaves out a portion. This sample has more than 250,000 clones, with approximately 91% found just once. The TCR originated in a human donor in a cohort sampled during active COVID-19. The chain combines TRBV7-2 with TRBJ1-6; 7 nucleotides agree with TRBD1. The sample taken for sequencing was peripheral blood. The DNA for the CDR3 is TGTGCCAGCAGAGAATGGACAGGCAATTCACCCCTCCACTTT. This codes for CASREWTGNSPLHF.